This TCR beta chain emerged from a study of identical twins. Template switching created a universal primer site, and the cDNA included unique molecular identifiers. TCRdb redid the calling of the 5' RACE reads with MiXCR, one entry per CDR3 protein. There are fewer than 650,000 distinct CDR3 sequences in the sample; roughly 6.6% occur only once, and over 1.5% lies in the top ten. For this clonotype: Its antigen is as yet unknown.

Broader study findings: Insertions ran lower in abundant cord blood beta clonotypes, though not in memory repertoires. Not following the same donors, the study drew its conclusions from cross-sectional statistical analysis.

The CDR3 has 16 amino acids. Looked up from germline, CDR1 is MDHEN and CDR2 is SYDVKM. With 6 bases removed from V and 2 bases from J, the gap between germline ends came to 17 bases. These data also formed part of another study, on yellow fever vaccine responses in identical twins.

Material for sequencing was PBMCs. This receptor was taken from a woman younger than 30 in good health. The rearrangement uses TRBV28 and TRBJ1-5, with D hard to call. The CDR3: CASSPIAGSGNQPQHF. The CDR3, as DNA: TGTGCCAGCAGCCCCATAGCGGGTTCCGGCAATCAGCCCCAGCATTTT.